The 30 T cell receptor beta chains below all came from one sample that was sequenced in a study of blood T cell repertoires in COVID-19. Using immunoSEQ multiplex PCR, the repertoire was profiled, and TCRdb retains in-frame clones only, with some absent. The sample lists 300,000 or so clones, approximately 84% occurring once. Material: PBMCs or T cells enriched from blood (not recorded which). The receptor source for this set is a woman aged 18-30 years who had recovered from COVID-19.

This chain links TRBV15 with TRBJ2-7; 8 bases line up with TRBD1. Germline V CDR1 and CDR2: LNHNV, YYDKDF (reference sequence). The CDR3 sequence is 14 residues long. V lost 3 bases to trimming and J lost 6 bases; unmatched junction nucleotides: 7. CDR3 sequence: CATSSSMGQAEQYF. The CDR3 DNA sequence: TGTGCCACCAGCAGCAGTATGGGACAGGCCGAGCAGTACTTC.

J is TRBJ2-7 and V is TRBV3-1 (or the pseudogene TRBV3-2); TRBD2 matches at 7 bases. V lost 3 bases and J lost 2; bases outside the gene matches: 4. CDR3 length: 14 amino acids. Germline CDR1 LGHDT, CDR2 YNNKEL (reference sequence). The CDR3 nucleotides are TGTGCCAGCAGCCACCAGCGGGATACCTACGAGCAGTACTTC. Translated: CASSHQRDTYEQYF.

This sequence joins TRBV7-3 and TRBJ1-1; D is perhaps TRBD1 (5 bases). There are 12 residues in the CDR3. The V gene lost 8 bases and the J gene lost 10 bases, with 17 bases spanning the gap. CDR1 and CDR2 from the germline V gene are SGHTA and FQGTGA. The CDR3 DNA reads TGTGCCAGCGGTTATCCCGGGACTTCAGCTTTCTTT. The encoded protein is CASGYPGTSAFF.

The CDR3 DNA is TGTGCCAGCAGCTCGACAGGGGTCGGCACAGATACGCAGTATTTT. It encodes CASSSTGVGTDTQYF. The J gene is TRBJ2-3, the V gene TRBV7-6; TRBD1 matches at 8 bases. The V gene's germline CDR1 is SGHVS and CDR2 FNYEAQ. V was pared by 4 bases and J by 1 base, with 4 bases of the junction left unmatched. The CDR3 is 15 amino acids.

This rearrangement joins TRBV2 to TRBJ1-3; TRBD1 might be the D (6 bases). Germline CDR1 and CDR2: SNHLY and FYNNEI. V was cut by 7 bases and J by 3 bases, with 13 bases left in between. This CDR3 has 14 residues. For the CDR3, the DNA is TGTGCCAGCACCGACCTCAGGGGTGGAAACACCATATATTTT. Translated, it gives CASTDLRGGNTIYF.

V gene TRBV5-1 combines with J gene TRBJ1-1; perhaps TRBD1 as D (6 bases). CDR3 size: 15 residues. Trimming left V 4 bases short and J 5 bases short, with 18 bases between. CDR1 is SGHRS and CDR2 is YFSETQ in the germline V gene. CDR3 nucleotides: TGCGCCAGCAGCACCGGGACACCGTTACTGACTGAAGCTTTCTTT. It yields the protein CASSTGTPLLTEAFF.

The chain is built from TRBV27 and TRBJ2-2, with 8 bases identical to TRBD2. This CDR3 region has 16 residues. V shed 2 bases and J 4 bases; nucleotides not matched to a gene: 6. CDR1 MNHEY and CDR2 SMNVEV come from the germline V gene (reference sequence). The CDR3 DNA reads TGTGCCAGCAGTTTAGGGGGTAGCGGGATCACCGGGGAGCTGTTTTTT. Translating gives CASSLGGSGITGELFF.

The V and J genes are TRBV18 and TRBJ2-7, with D possibly being TRBD1 (5 bases). Trimming removed 3 bases at V and 0 bases at J, with 12 bases between. Germline V gene data show CDR1 as KGHSH and CDR2 as LQKENI. This CDR3 has 15 residues. DNA for the CDR3: TGTGCCAGCTCACCTAGGACAAAGAGCTCCTACGAGCAGTACTTC. The encoded protein is CASSPRTKSSYEQYF.

The chain recombines TRBV25-1 with TRBJ2-5; the match to TRBD1 covers 8 bases. The CDR3 totals 16 residues. The germline V gene encodes CDR1 MGHDK and CDR2 SYGVNS. V was pared by 2 bases and J by 3 bases, with 8 bases of the junction left unmatched. CDR3 amino acids: CASSEGLGQGEETQYF. CDR3 sequence (DNA): TGTGCCAGCAGTGAAGGGCTAGGACAGGGAGAAGAGACCCAGTACTTC.

The chain links TRBV7-8 to TRBJ2-2; TRBD2 is a possible D gene (6 bases). Germline assignment: CDR1 SGHVS and CDR2 FQNEAQ. V was shortened by 6 bases and J by 2 bases, with 16 bases between the two germline ends. This CDR3 comprises 16 residues. CDR3 loop: CASSSTGTLNTGELFF. The CDR3 DNA sequence: TGTGCCAGCAGTTCTACCGGGACTCTAAACACCGGGGAGCTGTTTTTT.

The chain has TRBV6-5 and TRBJ2-7; TRBD2 matches 7 bases. CDR3 length equals 13 residues. Germline loops: CDR1 MNHEY, CDR2 SVGAGI. V shed 6 bases, J shed 7 bases, and the junction held 9 bases outside the gene matches. CDR3 sequence reads: CASRTGLGLEQYF. The DNA of the CDR3 is TGTGCCAGCAGGACCGGACTAGGTCTGGAGCAGTACTTC.

This chain's CDR3 is CASSVDQGLPYGYTF. CDR3 DNA: TGTGCCAGCAGCGTAGACCAGGGGCTACCCTATGGCTACACCTTC. This chain connects TRBV9 to TRBJ1-2; a possible D gene is TRBD1 (6 bases). Per the germline V gene, CDR1 is SGDLS and CDR2 is YYNGEE. Deletions cut 0 bases from V and 4 bases from J, with 13 bases between. The CDR3 sequence is 15 residues long.

This chain joins TRBV27 and TRBJ2-7; TRBD2 matches 10 bases. The V segment lost 7 bases and the J segment 0 bases; nucleotides outside the gene matches: 9. The germline V gene encodes CDR1 MNHEY and CDR2 SMNVEV (reference sequence). This CDR3 spans 16 amino acids. CDR3 nucleotide sequence: TGTGCCAGCACGGCTAGCGGGAGTGGGAGCTCCTACGAGCAGTACTTC. Translating it yields CASTASGSGSSYEQYF.

The count of this clone is one. This chain joins TRBV12-3 or TRBV12-4 and TRBJ1-2, with D uncertain. With 2 bases removed from V and 8 bases from J, the gap between germline ends came to 12 bases. CDR3 size: 13 residues. The DNA for the CDR3 is TGTGCCAGCAGTTTATCGGGGAGTAAGGGCTACACCTTC. It codes for CASSLSGSKGYTF.

The V and J genes are TRBV7-9 and TRBJ2-1; no definite D call. The CDR3 has 13 amino acids. The V end was cut by 2 bases, the J end by 8 bases, with 10 bases between. Germline lookup yields CDR1 SEHNR and CDR2 FQNEAQ (reference sequence). In nucleotides, the CDR3 is TGTGCCAGCAGCTTACCGAGATCCTATGAGCAGTTCTTC. This sequence encodes CASSLPRSYEQFF. Looking up the rest from reference TRBV7-9 and TRBJ2-1 gives the full variable domain: DTGVSQNPRHKITKRGQNVTFRCDPISEHNRLYWYRQTLGQGPEFLTYFQNEAQLEKSRLLSDRFSAERPKGSFSTLEIQRTEQGDSAMYLCASSLPRSYEQFFGPGTRLTVL.

Note on this clone: In the same sample, other DNA sequences code for this CDR3. This sequence joins TRBV28 and TRBJ1-1; the D gene is possibly TRBD1 (6 bases). Trimming cost V 4 bases and J 1 base, with 7 bases left between them. Germline CDR1 reads MDHEN; CDR2 reads SYDVKM. The CDR3 is 13 residues long. CDR3 amino acids: CASSSGQNTEAFF. CDR3 DNA sequence: TGTGCCAGCAGTTCGGGACAGAACACTGAAGCTTTCTTT.

The rearrangement uses TRBV28 and TRBJ1-4; possible D gene TRBD1, 5 bases. Trimming shortened V by 3 bases and J by 7 bases, and 12 bases separated the two germline ends. This CDR3 has 14 amino acids. Germline V lookup: CDR1 MDHEN, CDR2 SYDVKM. The CDR3 sequence is CASSLAGRVEKLFF. The CDR3 DNA is TGTGCCAGCAGTTTGGCAGGGAGGGTTGAAAAACTGTTTTTT.

The rearrangement uses TRBV3-1 (or the pseudogene TRBV3-2) and TRBJ1-2, with TRBD1 identical over 8 bases. The V and J ends lost 4 bases and 2 bases, in that order; junction bases with no gene match: 6. The CDR3 is 15 residues long. Germline values: CDR1 LGHDT, CDR2 YNNKEL (reference sequence). The CDR3 is CASSPFRGRNYGYTF. The CDR3 DNA reads TGTGCCAGCAGCCCATTCAGGGGGCGAAACTATGGCTACACCTTC.

This sequence joins TRBV19 and TRBJ1-2; 7 bases are a match to TRBD1. CDR1 is LNHDA, CDR2 SQIVND, per germline (reference sequence). J lost 2 bases, V lost 7 bases, and 10 bases had no gene match. The CDR3 runs 15 residues. CDR3 DNA sequence: TGTGCCAGTACCAGCCCGACAGGGTTCAACTATGGCTACACCTTC. Amino acid sequence: CASTSPTGFNYGYTF.

J is TRBJ1-2 and V is TRBV9, with D unresolved. V shed 4 bases and J shed 5 bases, with 9 bases lying between them. The CDR3 covers 12 residues. Germline CDR1 reads SGDLS; CDR2 reads YYNGEE. Here the CDR3 reads CASSIAAYGYTF. DNA of the CDR3: TGTGCCAGCAGCATCGCAGCGTATGGCTACACCTTC.

This sequence joins TRBV15 and TRBJ2-5, with D maybe TRBD2 (6 bases). V was pared by 0 bases and J by 5 bases, with 10 bases between. Looked up from germline, CDR1 is LNHNV and CDR2 is YYDKDF (reference sequence). This CDR3 region has 14 residues. CDR3: CATSRDRLAETQYF. The CDR3 coding sequence is TGTGCCACCAGCAGAGATCGGCTAGCGGAGACCCAGTACTTC.

The chain is built from TRBV29-1 and TRBJ2-3; TRBD1 is a possible D gene (5 bases). Germline V CDR1 and CDR2: SQVTM, ANQGSEA. This CDR3 spans 14 amino acids. Deletions cut 7 bases from V and 3 bases from J, with 17 bases between. This CDR3 reads CSAAKGALTDTQYF. The CDR3 DNA sequence: TGCAGCGCCGCGAAAGGGGCCCTGACAGATACGCAGTATTTT.

The genes are TRBV5-4 and TRBJ2-2, with TRBD2 matching 7 bases. The germline V gene has CDR1 SGHNT and CDR2 YYREEE (reference sequence). This CDR3 is 15 amino acids long. V was pared by 0 bases and J by 7 bases, with 6 bases of the junction left unmatched. CDR3 nucleotide sequence: TGTGCCAGCAGCTTGGAGGCGGGAGCGAACGGGGAGCTGTTTTTT. It yields the protein CASSLEAGANGELFF. The full variable domain, its missing parts supplied by reference TRBV5-4 and TRBJ2-2, is ETGVTQSPTHLIKTRGQQVTLRCSSQSGHNTVSWYQQALGQGPQFIFQYYREEENGRGNFPPRFSGLQFPNYSSELNVNALELDDSALYLCASSLEAGANGELFFGEGSRLTVL.

The chain combines TRBV9 with TRBJ2-1, with a possible D match to TRBD2 (6 bases). The CDR3 is made up of 17 amino acids. Looked up from germline, CDR1 is SGDLS and CDR2 is YYNGEE. The V end lost 0 bases, the J end lost 6 bases, and 19 bases lay between the germline ends. In DNA form, the CDR3 reads TGTGCCAGCAGCGTAGCTACAACTAGCAGCGGGCCCAATGAGCAGTTCTTC. Residues: CASSVATTSSGPNEQFF.

J is TRBJ1-2 and V is TRBV3-1 (or the pseudogene TRBV3-2); D possibly corresponds to TRBD1 (5 bases). The CDR3 spans 16 residues. Germline CDR1 and CDR2: LGHDT and YNNKEL (reference sequence). The ends were cut back, 4 bases at V and 3 bases at J, with 18 bases in the middle. The CDR3 DNA follows: TGTGCCAGCAGCCCAAGGGCGGCAGGGTCGTACTATGGCTACACCTTC. Encoded protein: CASSPRAAGSYYGYTF.

The chain joins TRBV7-2 to TRBJ1-1; D possibly corresponds to TRBD1 (5 bases). The CDR3 sequence is 16 residues long. V was clipped by 6 bases and J by 2 bases, with 19 bases between them. Germline V gene lookup returns CDR1 SGHTA and CDR2 FQGNSA. DNA for the CDR3: TGTGCCAGCAGATGGCGGCCGACAGTGGGTAACACTGAAGCTTTCTTT. Its protein product is CASRWRPTVGNTEAFF.

CDR3 sequence: CASSPQDWREGYTF. CDR3 nucleotides: TGTGCCAGCTCACCACAGGACTGGCGGGAGGGCTACACCTTC. The chain employs TRBV18 and TRBJ1-2; D not certain. Per the germline V gene, CDR1 is KGHSH and CDR2 is LQKENI. V was shortened by 1 base and J by 8 bases, with 14 bases between the two germline ends. The CDR3 runs to 14 residues.

The rearrangement joins TRBV10-3 to TRBJ2-1; 10 nucleotides line up with TRBD1. Per the germline V gene, CDR1 is ENHRY and CDR2 is SYGVKD. J lost 4 bases, V lost 4 bases, and 7 bases had no gene match. This CDR3 has 16 amino acids. The CDR3 nucleotides read TGTGCCATCAGTGTCGACCCGGGACAGGGGTACAATGAGCAGTTCTTC. This translates into CAISVDPGQGYNEQFF.

The V gene is TRBV18, the J gene TRBJ2-2; the D is unclear. Trimming stripped 2 bases from V and 4 bases from J, with 5 bases between. Germline V gives CDR1 KGHSH, CDR2 LQKENI. CDR3 size: 13 residues. CDR3 sequence: CASSPTGTGELFF. The CDR3 DNA reads TGTGCCAGCTCACCAACTGGCACCGGGGAGCTGTTTTTT. Full variable domain (remainder filled in from reference TRBV18 and TRBJ2-2): NAGVMQNPRHLVRRRGQEARLRCSPMKGHSHVYWYRQLPEEGLKFMVYLQKENIIDESGMPKERFSAEFPKEGPSILRIQQVVRGDSAAYFCASSPTGTGELFFGEGSRLTVL.

The V gene is TRBV5-4, the J gene TRBJ2-7; D gene ambiguous. CDR1 is SGHNT and CDR2 is YYREEE in the germline V gene (reference sequence). The CDR3 runs to 13 residues. Trimming removed 3 bases from V and 9 bases from J, with 16 bases in between. Written as DNA, the CDR3 is TGTGCCAGCAGCTCCCCGGCAGGTGCCGTGCAGTACTTC. It translates to CASSSPAGAVQYF.